These 12 T cell receptor beta chains were sequenced from one sample in a study of blood T cells in healthy people across ages. It was with a sample-barcoded 5' primer and a J-beta primer mix that a second PCR of about 6 to 12 cycles was run. Via MiXCR, TCRdb re-called the 5' RACE reads, giving one row per CDR3 protein. The data hold around 900,000 distinct CDR3 sequences, with about 30% observed a single time. Sequencing input: blood. These receptors all stem from a woman aged 80 or older in good health.

The chain employs TRBV5-4 and TRBJ1-1; D not resolved. The germline gives CDR1 SGHNT, CDR2 YYREEE (reference sequence). The CDR3 contains 15 residues. Trimming removed 2 bases at V and 2 bases at J, with 13 bases between. CDR3 in amino acids: CASSLTVASNTEAFF. DNA of the CDR3: TGTGCCAGCAGCTTAACAGTTGCCAGTAACACTGAAGCTTTCTTT.

Concerning this clonotype: Given a much more abundant clone one base away, this may be a read error. The chain uses TRBV12-3 or TRBV12-4 and TRBJ1-6; 7 positions agree with TRBD1. The CDR3 runs to 14 residues. This CDR3 is CASSSQGGNSPRHF. Here the CDR3 DNA reads TGTGCCAGCAGTTCGCAGGGGGGCAATTCACCCCGCCACTTT.

The table lists this clonotype with a few counts. The chain couples TRBV20-1 to TRBJ1-5; D gene uncertain. This CDR3 spans 16 amino acids. The ends were cut back, 0 bases at V and 1 base at J, with 13 bases in the middle. Per germline, CDR1 DFQATT and CDR2 SNEGSKA (reference sequence). CDR3 in amino acids: CSARERGALSNQPQHF. CDR3 coding DNA: TGCAGTGCTAGAGAGCGGGGTGCATTAAGCAATCAGCCCCAGCATTTT.

The chain recombines TRBV2 with TRBJ1-6; 7 bases are shared with TRBD1. The V segment lost 8 bases and the J segment 4 bases; nucleotides outside the gene matches: 11. The CDR3 length is 16 residues. Germline V gene data show CDR1 as SNHLY and CDR2 as FYNNEI. The CDR3 DNA follows: TGTGCCAGCGGGGGGCGGGACAGATCGTATAATTCACCCCTCCACTTT. Protein sequence: CASGGRDRSYNSPLHF.

In its sample, this clonotype was seen a few times. Here the CDR3 DNA reads TGTGCCAGCCGTCAGGACAGAATTAATGAAAAACTGTTTTTT. Translation gives CASRQDRINEKLFF. The chain carries TRBV6-1 and TRBJ1-4; maybe TRBD1 (6 bases). Trimming took 8 bases from V and 4 from J, leaving 14 bases between them. The CDR3 spans 14 residues. Germline V gene sequence: CDR1 MNHNS, CDR2 SASEGT.

The chain carries TRBV11-3 and TRBJ2-1; 9 nucleotides line up with TRBD1. V lost 4 bases, J lost 7 bases, and 14 bases stayed unmatched. The germline V gene has CDR1 SGHNT and CDR2 YENEEA. This CDR3 spans 17 amino acids. The CDR3 nucleotides are TGTGCCAGCAGCTCAACCCGAGGGGACAGGGACTATAATGAGCAGTTCTTC. Protein: CASSSTRGDRDYNEQFF.

Points on this clonotype: Given a much more abundant clone one base away, this may be a read error. The gene calls are TRBV16 and TRBJ2-7, with D uncertain. This CDR3 comprises 14 residues. V lost 0 bases and J 12 bases, leaving 18 bases between the germline ends. Germline values: CDR1 KGHSY, CDR2 FQNENV. DNA of the CDR3: TGTGCCAGCAGCCAATCGCAGGTGAAAGAGACCCGGTACTTC. This sequence encodes CASSQSQVKETRYF.

This clonotype was detected many times. The chain couples TRBV12-3 or TRBV12-4 to TRBJ2-3, with D hard to call. V was shortened by 3 bases and J by 5 bases, with 15 bases between the two germline ends. The CDR3 is made up of 15 amino acids. Here the CDR3 DNA reads TGTGCCAGCAGTTTCCGTAGGAGTATAAGAGATACGCAGTATTTT. Its protein is CASSFRRSIRDTQYF.

The rearrangement links TRBV7-6 to TRBJ1-1, with D hard to call. The CDR3 consists of 13 residues. CDR1 and CDR2 (germline): SGHVS, FNYEAQ. With 0 bases removed from V and 3 bases from J, the gap between germline ends came to 5 bases. The CDR3: CASSLAVYTEAFF. The DNA of the CDR3 is TGTGCCAGCAGCTTAGCTGTATACACTGAAGCTTTCTTT.

This clonotype was detected ten times or more. The rearrangement joins TRBV18 to TRBJ1-4; TRBD1 is a possible D gene (5 bases). Trimming pared 2 bases from V and 5 bases from J, leaving 12 bases between. Germline CDR1 reads KGHSH; CDR2 reads LQKENI. This CDR3 is 15 amino acids long. CDR3 bases: TGTGCCAGCTCACCAAGGGGCGCGCGAAATGAAAAACTGTTTTTT. Its translation: CASSPRGARNEKLFF.

In this sample, this clonotype turned up once. An end of the junction differs from the germline gene, which may be a read error. The gene calls are TRBV12-5 and TRBJ2-7; no reliable D call. Germline assignment: CDR1 LGHNT and CDR2 FRNRAP. The CDR3 runs to 13 residues. CDR3 amino acids: CASGSRLSYGQYF. CDR3 bases: TGTGCTAGTGGCTCAAGACTGTCCTACGGGCAGTACTTC.

This chain links TRBV28 with TRBJ1-6; D is uncertain. Germline values: CDR1 MDHEN, CDR2 SYDVKM. The V and J ends lost 5 bases and 7 bases respectively, with 21 bases between them. The CDR3 is 17 residues long. CDR3 sequence: CASSPWVRSPNNSPLHF. The DNA for the CDR3 is TGTGCCAGCAGTCCTTGGGTCAGATCTCCTAACAATTCACCCCTCCACTTT.